A single sample is the source of the 12 T cell receptor beta chains below, sequenced in a study of blood T cell repertoires in COVID-19. Sequenced by immunoSEQ multiplex PCR; TCRdb stores in-frame clones only, minus some. The table includes fewer than 110,000 clones, 75% to 90% detected once. Sequenced material: peripheral blood. Source of these receptors: a woman aged 70 to 79 with active or convalescent COVID-19.

The chain joins TRBV10-3 to TRBJ1-5, with a weak D call TRBD1 (6 bases). Germline assignment: CDR1 ENHRY and CDR2 SYGVKD. The CDR3 is made up of 17 amino acids. Between the trimmed V and J ends, which lost 0 bases and 6 bases, there was a span of 18 bases. Here the CDR3 DNA reads TGTGCCATCAGTGAGTCGGTGGGGGCAGGGGAAGGTCAGCCCCAGCATTTT. It translates to CAISESVGAGEGQPQHF.

This chain joins TRBV30 and TRBJ1-3, with a possible D match to TRBD1 (5 bases). This CDR3 is 16 amino acids long. Germline V lookup: CDR1 GTSNPN, CDR2 SVGIG (reference sequence). The V and J ends lost 4 bases and 1 base respectively, with 17 bases between them. In nucleotides, the CDR3 is TGTGCCTGGAACCCCGCATGGGGCCTTTCTGGAAACACCATATATTTT. This encodes CAWNPAWGLSGNTIYF.

V and J are TRBV6-5 and TRBJ1-2; D unresolved. CDR1 and CDR2 from the germline V gene are MNHEY and SVGAGI. The V gene lost 2 bases and the J gene lost 8 bases, with 12 bases spanning the gap. This CDR3 has 13 amino acids. CDR3 coding DNA: TGTGCCAGCAGTTACCGGCCGATGGGCGGCTACACCTTC. This codes for CASSYRPMGGYTF.

The chain joins TRBV30 to TRBJ1-1; D unclear. CDR1 and CDR2 (germline): GTSNPN, SVGIG (reference sequence). The V and J ends lost 2 bases and 0 bases respectively, with 7 bases between them. This CDR3 spans 13 amino acids. Here the CDR3 reads CAWSFTVNTEAFF. The DNA for the CDR3 is TGTGCCTGGAGTTTTACAGTGAACACTGAAGCTTTCTTT. Variable domain in full (rest from reference TRBV30 and TRBJ1-1): SQTIHQWPATLVQPVGSPLSLECTVEGTSNPNLYWYRQAAGRGLQLLFYSVGIGQISSEVPQNLSASRPQDRQFILSSKKLLLSDSGFYLCAWSFTVNTEAFFGQGTRLTVV.

The rearrangement uses TRBV28 and TRBJ1-3, with 7 bases that match TRBD1. The J segment lost 4 bases and the V segment lost 2 bases, leaving 8 bases of the junction unmatched. CDR1 and CDR2 (germline): MDHEN, SYDVKM. This CDR3 is 16 amino acids long. The CDR3 DNA follows: TGTGCCAGCAGTTTAGGAGGCAGGGGGTCGGGAAACACCATATATTTT. It is translated as CASSLGGRGSGNTIYF. Based on the CDR3 plus reference TRBV28 and TRBJ1-3, the full variable domain is DVKVTQSSRYLVKRTGEKVFLECVQDMDHENMFWYRQDPGLGLRLIYFSYDVKMKEKGDIPEGYSVSREKKERFSLILESASTNQTSMYLCASSLGGRGSGNTIYFGEGSWLTVV.

The chain recombines TRBV12-5 with TRBJ1-1; no firm D call. This CDR3 comprises 16 residues. Germline V gives CDR1 LGHNT, CDR2 FRNRAP. Trimming stripped 0 bases from V and 6 bases from J, with 17 bases between. CDR3 in amino acids: CASGLVLGSNNAEAFF. CDR3 in DNA: TGTGCTAGTGGTTTGGTACTAGGATCTAATAACGCTGAAGCTTTCTTT. The full variable domain, its missing parts supplied by reference TRBV12-5 and TRBJ1-1, is DARVTQTPRHKVTEMGQEVTMRCQPILGHNTVFWYRQTMMQGLELLAYFRNRAPLDDSGMPKDRFSAEMPDATLATLKIQPSEPRDSAVYFCASGLVLGSNNAEAFFGQGTRLTVV.

The J gene is TRBJ2-3, the V gene TRBV10-2, with TRBD2 matching 10 bases. Germline V gene sequence: CDR1 WSHSY, CDR2 SAAADI. Losses at the gene ends were 8 bases for V and 4 bases for J; bases not matched to a gene: 6. This CDR3 spans 14 amino acids. The CDR3 sequence is CASEGSGGADTQYF. CDR3 sequence (DNA): TGCGCCAGCGAGGGGAGCGGGGGGGCAGATACGCAGTATTTT.

In this sample, this clone turned up once. The chain uses TRBV5-1 and TRBJ2-3; tentative D call: TRBD1 (5 bases). V was clipped by 4 bases and J by 2 bases, with 11 bases between them. The CDR3 is made up of 14 amino acids. Germline CDR1 and CDR2: SGHRS and YFSETQ. The CDR3 nucleotides read TGCGCCAGCAGCCCAACAGGAGACACAGATACGCAGTATTTT. Its translation: CASSPTGDTDTQYF.

This clone was counted only a few times. The chain combines TRBV3-1 (or the pseudogene TRBV3-2) with TRBJ1-2, with D maybe TRBD1 (5 bases). Germline V gives CDR1 LGHDT, CDR2 YNNKEL (reference sequence). With 4 bases removed from V and 8 bases from J, the gap between germline ends came to 17 bases. The CDR3 is 14 residues long. Here the CDR3 reads CASSLRGGAGGYTF. CDR3 DNA: TGTGCCAGCAGCCTAAGAGGAGGGGCGGGAGGCTACACCTTC.

This chain joins TRBV11-2 and TRBJ2-3, with 15 nucleotides matching TRBD2. The length of the CDR3 is 18 residues. After removal of 4 bases from V and 2 bases from J, the junction contained 7 bases not matched to a gene. Germline lookup yields CDR1 SGHAT and CDR2 FQNNGV. The DNA of the CDR3 is TGTGCCAGCAGCTCTCTCGGACTAGCGGGAGGGCCCACAGATACGCAGTATTTT. Its translation: CASSSLGLAGGPTDTQYF.

V is TRBV30 and J is TRBJ2-3; D may be TRBD1 (6 bases). Germline assignment: CDR1 GTSNPN and CDR2 SVGIG (reference sequence). This CDR3 region has 15 residues. Between the trimmed V and J ends, which lost 2 bases and 2 bases, there was a span of 14 bases. DNA of the CDR3: TGTGCCTGGAGTCGGGCGCAGGGGCCCACAGATACGCAGTATTTT. Translating gives CAWSRAQGPTDTQYF.

This clone was recorded only once. The J gene is TRBJ1-2, the V gene TRBV11-2, with D unresolved. Germline V lookup: CDR1 SGHAT, CDR2 FQNNGV. This CDR3 has 12 residues. V lost 6 bases and J 1 base, leaving 6 bases between the germline ends. DNA for the CDR3: TGTGCCAGCAGTCCCCTTAACTATGGCTACACCTTC. It is translated as CASSPLNYGYTF.